This TCR beta chain was sequenced during a study of T-cell memory formation after mild COVID-19 (dated by TCRdb to about 2021). Regarding the complete study: TCR sequence clusters from the two donors were found to be largely donor specific. T-cell clones expanding and contracting after mild COVID-19 in a couple of donors were tracked by longitudinal TCRalpha and TCRbeta repertoire sequencing. Two young, previously healthy adult volunteers, one female and one male, were included in the cohort.

Ficoll-Paque density gradient centrifugation was used to isolate PBMCs. Broader findings and caveats from the paper: Only a couple of mild cases were covered in the study, and larger cohorts including severe cases with pre-infection samples were considered necessary. SARS-CoV-2 specificity of the second-wave clones peaking on day 37 was not confirmed. Some responding clones were detected in pre-infection memory, which suggested that pre-existing cross-reactive memory T cells had joined the SARS-CoV-2 response. Contracting CD4+ clones were found mainly in CM and EM memory subsets, while CD8+ clones were enriched in EMRA. Balanced CD4/CD8 phenotypes were observed for clones contracting from day 15 to 85, whereas a bias towards CD4+ was observed for a second wave of clones expanding from day 15 to 37.

The sequencer listed for this sample is Illumina NovaSeq 6000. TCRalpha and TCRbeta cDNA libraries were built by 5'RACE with constant-segment primers, adding sample barcodes and unique molecular identifiers. RNA was extracted from every sample with Trizol reagent. The libraries were amplified in two PCR steps, and the second step added a second sample barcode and Illumina TruSeq adapters. Libraries were sequenced on an Illumina NovaSeq with 2 x 150 bp paired-end reads. As for how the authors treated the data: With migec v1.2.7, reads were demultiplexed and then collapsed into UMI-guided consensus sequences. Using mixcr v2.1.11, UMI consensuses were aligned to TRA and TRB V and J templates and then assembled into clonotypes. A clonotype was counted as expanded or contracted only when both edgeR and NoisET called the clonotype significant, with the noise models trained on biological replicates. For edgeR calls, the cutoffs were a false discovery rate-adjusted p below 0.01 and a log2 fold-change threshold of 1. As an exploratory analysis of dynamics, max-normalized trajectories of the 1000 most abundant clonotypes were examined by PCA with hierarchical clustering. Separately sequenced CD4+ and CD8+ repertoires were used to assign the CD4 or CD8 phenotype of responding clones. In TCRdb, the public reads were trimmed at Q25 with fastp and aligned with MiXCR, with productive beta chains retained. One record per CDR3 amino acid sequence lists the most common genes and DNA. The V and J calls reflect TCRdb's pipeline rather than the authors' work. Within this sample are around 430,000 distinct CDR3 sequences, with 16% of them counted one time only. Of the sample, about 22% falls within the top ten clones.

In its sample, this clonotype was seen a few times. The antigen it binds to is not known. No base quality information exists; no much larger clone differs at one position. CDR1 and CDR2, per the germline V gene (reference sequence), are SEHNR and FQNEAQ. V and J are truncated by 0 bases and 12 bases respectively, leaving an intervening sequence of 8 bases. Taken from cysteine to phenylalanine, the CDR3 has 12 residues. Only the CDR3 part of the read is kept: 36 bases, read in frame from the first base. The chain couples TRBV7-9 to TRBJ1-4; TRBD1 is a possible D gene, resting on 5 matching bases. Source material: PBMCs or a T cell subset sorted from them (not recorded which). This clonotype was sampled from a man between 18 and 29 years old who had mild COVID-19 (a few samples of this study predate the infection). The sample titles of this study are shuffled in the database, so cell type and time point are left out; the donor was told from shared clones. The CDR3: CASSLAGAELFF. The nucleotides are TGTGCCAGCAGCTTAGCAGGGGCGGAACTGTTTTTT.